This TCR beta chain is from a study of T cells in Graves' hyperthyroidism and ophthalmopathy. There were TCR beta CDR3 regions amplified from RNA transcripts. RT-PCR in the first round (using the HTBI primer set) targeted the TCR CDR3. MiXCR, applied by TCRdb to the multiplex PCR reads, yields one record per CDR3 protein. The sample lists fewer than 500,000 distinct CDR3 sequences; approximately 15% were seen once. Only a few counts were recorded for this clonotype. Trimming took off 2 bases at V and 9 bases at J, with 12 bases between the two ends. Germline CDR1 SGHDT, CDR2 YYEEEE. CDR3 length: 13 residues.

The sequencing sample was made of blood. The TCR originated in a man under 40 with Graves' hyperthyroidism that later progressed to Graves' ophthalmopathy. This rearrangement joins TRBV5-6 to TRBJ2-1, with D maybe TRBD1 (6 bases). The CDR3 DNA reads TGTGCCAGCAGCTTTATCAGGGGCGTTGAGCAGTTCTTC. Translating gives CASSFIRGVEQFF.